This T cell receptor (beta chain) was sequenced in a study of T cells after yellow fever vaccination (dated by TCRdb to between 2018 and 2021). With respect to the entire study: The SMART-Seq v4 Ultra Low Input RNA kit was used to prepare libraries from fractions with low cell numbers. To follow T-cell clones before and after both primary and booster YFV17D yellow fever vaccination, bulk TCR alpha and beta repertoires underwent longitudinal sequencing. Two healthy male donors, one aged 18 to 30 and one aged 30 to 40 years, made up the cohort. Blood was collected at multiple timepoints before and after primary and secondary immunization, and bulk PBMC replicates and cell subsets were isolated.

The germline ends are 21 bases apart after V is trimmed by 9 bases and J by 3 bases. Measured from the cysteine to the phenylalanine, the CDR3 is 15 residues long. Of all the DNA, just the CDR3 is kept, 45 bases in frame from base 1. CDR1 and CDR2 are drawn from the germline V gene: SGHTA, FQGNSA. These reads were obtained on an Illumina NovaSeq 6000. Synthesis of TCR cDNA relied on 5'RACE template switching, a step that introduced a universal primer site along with unique molecular identifiers. cDNA synthesis was primed from both the TCR alpha and TCR beta constant segments. Two PCR steps were used to amplify libraries, with sample barcodes and sequencing adapters being added in the second step. Sequencing of libraries was done on Illumina HiSeq 2500 (2x100 bp) or NovaSeq (2x150 bp). The study's processing was this. MIGEC was used to demultiplex reads and collapse the reads into UMI consensus sequences, and MiXCR was used for V(D)J alignment. Vaccine-responding clonotypes were defined with edgeR using replicate PBMC samples, requiring FDR below 0.01 and a log2 fold change above 5 up to day 15. Each bulk clonotype received a CD4 or CD8 identity based on whether the sequenced CD4 or CD8 repertoire contained that clonotype at higher abundance. In-frame beta chains were kept once TCRdb had trimmed the public reads at Q25 with fastp and called clones with MiXCR. CDR3 protein duplicates are merged, each entry listing the most common genes and DNA. The V and J calls come from TCRdb's annotation, not from the publication. Recorded for this sample are under 350,000 distinct CDR3 sequences; about 4% of them occurred a single time. The biggest ten clones account for about 22% of the sample.

This clonotype was recorded a few times. Its antigen is currently not known. Base qualities are not recorded, but no much larger clone differs from it by a single base. The treatment or condition label corresponds to: live attenuated yellow fever vaccine strain. At each blood-draw timepoint, two biological replicates of bulk PBMCs were obtained. A standard Ficoll-Paque protocol was used to isolate PBMCs from peripheral blood. TriZol was used to extract RNA from bulk PBMCs, from CD4 and CD8 fractions, and from dextramer-positive and dextramer-negative fractions. Overall study results and their limits: Only two donors were included in the study, so the extent to which the findings can be generalized is limited. Because abundant contaminating clonotypes from the bulk population could be contained in FACS-sorted repertoires, computational filtering was required. A small fraction of clonotypes appeared in both the CD4 and CD8 compartments, likely as a result of convergent recombination. After the booster, most of the clones that had expanded following primary vaccination were detected again (96% of CD4 and 80% to 90% of CD8), which suggests that memory was broadly maintained. The secondary T-cell response was found to be weaker but faster than the primary response, with a peak reached on day 5 rather than on day 15.

Here the chain combines TRBV7-2 and TRBJ2-7; the D gene is perhaps TRBD1 or TRBD2, as each covers 6 bases. The receptor was derived from a young man who received the YFV17D yellow fever vaccine. The material sequenced was PBMCs, taken 5 days after the yellow fever booster vaccination. The CDR3 amino acid sequence is: CASRGGWGALYEQYF. The nucleotide sequence reads as follows: TGTGCCAGTCGGGGCGGTTGGGGGGCACTCTACGAGCAGTACTTC.